This TCR beta chain was found in a study of blood T cell repertoires in COVID-19. Background on the study: COVID-19 samples from acute and convalescent phases originated in the United States, Italy and Spain. T cells, B-cell-depleted T cells, or PBMCs supplied cDNA or gDNA.

V lost 5 bases to trimming and J lost 10 bases; unmatched junction nucleotides: 12. This CDR3 has 15 residues. Germline values: CDR1 LGHNA, CDR2 YSLEER. Per the study methods: Amplifying reference gene primers gave estimates of nucleated cell counts. Repertoires were generated with immunoSEQ multiplex PCR, while TCRdb's copy carries only in-frame clones and drops some. Clonal size and the V and J genes are those of that table, whereas D and trimming came from the DNA. The data contain some 250,000 clones, around 90% of them singletons. The TCR sequence derives from a woman between 40 and 55 years old who had recovered from COVID-19. The chain carries TRBV4-3 and TRBJ2-1, with 9 bases identical to TRBD1. Sequenced material: peripheral blood. The DNA for the CDR3 is TGCGCCAGCAGCGCACAGGGGGCAGGGCCGGGAGAGCAGTTCTTC. Its translation: CASSAQGAGPGEQFF.